The next 2 T cell receptor beta chains were all read from a single sample in a study of cytomegalovirus exposure and HLA in healthy donors. Here immunoSEQ multiplex PCR was the method, and the copy in TCRdb shows in-frame clones only, minus some. Among 70,000 or so clones listed, 94% were seen once. Sequenced input: PBMCs. These receptors all come from a man younger than 30 in good health and CMV-seropositive.

The rearrangement links TRBV7-2 to TRBJ2-7, with D tentatively TRBD1 (6 bases). Germline V gene lookup returns CDR1 SGHTA and CDR2 FQGNSA. This CDR3 comprises 12 residues. Trimming removed 2 bases from V and 9 bases from J, with 11 bases in between. CDR3 DNA sequence: TGTGCCAGCAGCTTACCAGGGGTTACGCAGTACTTC. Residues: CASSLPGVTQYF. The full variable domain, with the rest looked up from reference TRBV7-2 and TRBJ2-7, is GAGVSQSPSNKVTEKGKDVELRCDPISGHTALYWYRQSLGQGLEFLIYFQGNSAPDKSGLPSDRFSAERTGGSVSTLTIQRTQQEDSAVYLCASSLPGVTQYFGPGTRLTVT.

The chain uses TRBV27 and TRBJ1-5; possible D gene TRBD1, 5 bases. In germline, CDR1 is MNHEY, CDR2 SMNVEV (reference sequence). This CDR3 comprises 14 residues. V was trimmed by 6 bases and J by 0 bases, leaving 9 bases between them. The CDR3 DNA reads TGTGCCAGCAGCGGGGGTTATAGCAATCAGCCCCAGCATTTT. It is translated as CASSGGYSNQPQHF.